The 14 T cell receptor beta chains given below trace back to one sample, sequenced in a study of tumor-infiltrating lymphocytes in primary liver carcinoma. The investigators made TCR beta cDNA from roughly 0.55 ug total RNA, using a constant-region primer. Investigators got TCR beta libraries out of three nested multiplex PCR rounds, done with slightly modified ARM-PCR. TRBV1-TRBV30 forward and Cbeta reverse primers drove the first two roughly 10-cycle rounds. TCRdb itself ran the multiplex PCR reads through MiXCR, one entry per CDR3 protein. The sample includes approximately 20,000 distinct CDR3 sequences, 60% to 80% seen only once; the top ten take almost 40%. Co-extracting RNA and DNA was done with 20-30 mg of unsorted bulk tissue as input. Sequencing input: liver tumor tissue from sampling region 1. Specified subset: tumor region T1, superior pole. The receptors here all came from a woman aged 25 to 39 with primary liver carcinoma and hepatitis B virus infection.

A word on this clonotype: At one end the junction does not follow the germline gene, possibly because of a read error. The chain couples TRBV4-3 to TRBJ2-1; no clear D gene. This CDR3 contains 16 residues. Germline CDR1 LGHNA, CDR2 YSLEER. CDR3 sequence reads: CTRSQDALSTYNEQFF. CDR3 sequence (DNA): TGCACCAGGAGCCAAGATGCCTTAAGCACCTACAATGAGCAGTTCTTC.

Regarding this clonotype: No DNA is shown, since the ends of the CDR3 on it are uncertain; the CDR3 is the one TCRdb lists. The chain joins TRBV11-3 to TRBJ2-7; the table's D call of TRBD1 was not tested on the DNA. CDR1 and CDR2 (germline): SGHNT, YENEEA. Inclusive of both ends, the CDR3 amounts to 15 amino acids. The CDR3 here is CDSSFGTGTTYDQYF.

This clonotype has only one observation. At one end, the junction sequence differs from germline, possibly due to a read error. The V and J genes are TRBV5-8 and TRBJ2-1; possible D gene TRBD1, 5 bases. The V gene's germline CDR1 is SGHTS and CDR2 YDEGEE. The CDR3 is 13 residues long. CDR3 sequence (DNA): TGTGTCAGCTGCTTGGATAGGGGCAATGTGCAGTTCTTC. Translated: CVSCLDRGNVQFF.

A remark on this clonotype: It is likely a read error, because the conserved phenylalanine at the end of the CDR3 is missing. The J gene is TRBJ2-5, the V gene TRBV4-1, with D perhaps assigned TRBD1 or TRBD2 (5 bases each). V was pared by 0 bases and J by 7 bases, with 12 bases between. The V gene's germline CDR1 is MGHRA and CDR2 YSYEKL. This CDR3 is built from 14 residues. The CDR3 sequence is CASSQEEGTVTQYL. The CDR3, as DNA: TGCGCCAGCAGCCAAGAAGAGGGGACCGTGACCCAGTACCTC.

Turning to this clonotype: One end of the junction does not line up with germline, which may come from a read error. The gene calls are TRBV5-5 and TRBJ1-4; D call uncertain. The CDR3 totals 19 residues. In germline, CDR1 is SGHKS, CDR2 YYEKEE (reference sequence). CDR3 amino acids: CASSLRLGGRVATIEKLFF. The CDR3 region has the DNA TGTGCCAGCAGTTTGAGGTTAGGCGGACGGGTCGCAACTATTGAAAAACTGTTTTTT. The full variable domain, with the rest looked up from reference TRBV5-5 and TRBJ1-4, is DAGVTQSPTHLIKTRGQQVTLRCSPISGHKSVSWYQQVLGQGPQFIFQYYEKEERGRGNFPDRFSARQFPNYSSELNVNALLLGDSALYLCASSLRLGGRVATIEKLFFGSGTQLSVL.

Concerning this clonotype: Because the CDR3 is missing its conserved closing phenylalanine or tryptophan, this is likely a read error. The V call is TRBV5-4, the J call TRBJ2-3; D possibly uses TRBD1 or TRBD2 (5 bases each). V was cut by 5 bases and J by 1 base, with 17 bases left in between. Germline values: CDR1 SGHNT, CDR2 YYREEE (reference sequence). CDR3 length: 16 amino acids. In DNA form, the CDR3 reads TGTGCCAGCAGTTCGGGGCAGGGCAGGGGCACAGATACGCAGTATGTT. As protein: CASSSGQGRGTDTQYV.

As to this clonotype: Germline and junction disagree at one end, which may indicate a read error. V and J are TRBV5-1 and TRBJ2-3; D is possibly TRBD2 (6 bases). The CDR3 totals 17 residues. Germline V lookup: CDR1 SGHRS, CDR2 YFSETQ. CDR3 bases: TGCACCAGCAGCTGGAGTTTGGGGGGAGCCGACACAGATACGGAGTATTTT. This sequence encodes CTSSWSLGGADTDTEYF.

Remarks on this clonotype: The germline gene is not matched at one end of the junction; a read error may be the cause. The V call is TRBV28, the J call TRBJ2-2; weak D call: TRBD1 (6 bases). CDR1 is MDHEN, CDR2 SYDVKM, per germline. The CDR3 is 14 amino acids. The chain's CDR3 is CASRAGDLTGEPFF. The DNA of the CDR3 is TGTGCCAGCAGGGCAGGGGATCTTACCGGGGAGCCGTTTTTT.

On this clonotype: This CDR3 fails to terminate in the conserved phenylalanine or tryptophan, so it likely reflects a read error. It is unclear where the CDR3 begins or ends on the DNA, so no DNA is shown, and the CDR3 is as TCRdb lists it. The V gene is TRBV29-1, the J gene TRBJ1-1; the D call of TRBD1 is as the table states it, not checked on the DNA. Inclusive of both ends, the CDR3 amounts to 12 amino acids. Germline V gene lookup returns CDR1 SQVTM and CDR2 ANQGSEA. CDR3 sequence reads: CSVGTGSTEASL.

This clonotype appeared a few times. V is TRBV6-6 and J is TRBJ1-1, with D unresolved. Trimming left V 7 bases short and J 4 bases short, with 19 bases between. Germline loops: CDR1 MNHNY, CDR2 SVGAGI (reference sequence). The CDR3 has 15 amino acids. In DNA form, the CDR3 reads TGTGCCAGCAAAGGAGGTGAGAGATACGGCACTGAAGCTTTCTTT. Its translation: CASKGGERYGTEAFF.

As for this clonotype: A much larger clone lies a single base off, so this may be a read error. This chain joins TRBV24-1 and TRBJ2-5; a weak D match, TRBD1 (5 bases). The CDR3 contains 16 residues. The germline V and J ends were trimmed by 1 base and 7 bases, with 18 bases remaining between them. Germline-derived CDR1 and CDR2 are KGHDR and SFDVKD. DNA for the CDR3: TGTGCCACCAGTGATTTCCAAAGCAGGGCTAAAGGGACCCAGTACTTC. Amino acids: CATSDFQSRAKGTQYF.

This clonotype has only a few counts. A much more abundant neighbour one base away suggests this may be a read error. The CDR3 here is CASSSQNRGFADSPLHF. The CDR3 coding sequence is TGTGCCAGCAGCTCACAAAACCGTGGGTTTGCGGATTCACCCCTCCACTTC. V gene TRBV5-4 combines with J gene TRBJ1-6; D unclear. Germline CDR1 is SGHNT and CDR2 is YYREEE (reference sequence). The length of the CDR3 is 17 residues.

With regard to this clonotype: The junction departs from the called germline gene at one end, perhaps through a read error. The gene calls are TRBV4-1 and TRBJ2-2, with unresolved D. The CDR3 length is 11 residues. From germline, CDR1 is MGHRA and CDR2 YSYEKL. CDR3 in DNA: TGCGTCAGCAGCCAAGCATGGGAGCTGTTTTTT. Its translation is CVSSQAWELFF.

By sample share, this clonotype is medium-sized. This chain links TRBV28 with TRBJ2-6, with D perhaps matching TRBD1 (6 bases). V lost 2 bases and J lost 0, with 11 bases in between. The length of the CDR3 is 17 residues. Looked up from germline, CDR1 is MDHEN and CDR2 is SYDVKM. CDR3 protein: CASSLNRVSSGANVLTF. The CDR3 nucleotides are TGTGCCAGCAGTTTAAACAGGGTGAGCTCTGGGGCCAACGTCCTGACTTTC.